Shown below are 12 T cell receptor beta chains from a single sample sequenced in a study of CD8 T cells in Susac syndrome. With random hexamers, roughly 0.45 to 1 ug RNA was reverse transcribed. TCRdb called the immunoSEQ multiplex PCR reads again in MiXCR, with one record for every CDR3 protein. The sample includes some 210,000 distinct CDR3 sequences, about 95% of them seen just once. Input material: CD4+ T cells from PBMCs. The receptors come from a human donor with Susac syndrome.

CDR3 sequence: CSARRQGSVKLFF. DNA of the CDR3: TGCAGTGCTAGACGGCAGGGTTCCGTGAAACTGTTTTTT. The chain employs TRBV20-1 and TRBJ1-4; possible D gene TRBD1, 5 bases. Trimming pared 2 bases from V and 11 bases from J, leaving 15 bases between. The V gene's germline CDR1 is DFQATT and CDR2 SNEGSKA (reference sequence). This CDR3 has 13 residues.

This sequence joins TRBV29-1 and TRBJ2-1; TRBD1 aligns across 10 bases. The germline CDR1 and CDR2 sequences are SQVTM and ANQGSEA. This CDR3 region has 13 residues. With 5 bases clipped from V and 5 bases from J, the junction kept 3 bases outside the gene matches. The CDR3, as DNA: TGCAGCGTTTACGGGACAGGGGACAATGAGCAGTTCTTC. Its protein is CSVYGTGDNEQFF.

The gene calls are TRBV10-3 and TRBJ2-1, with D perhaps matching TRBD1 (5 bases). This CDR3 comprises 11 residues. From germline, CDR1 is ENHRY and CDR2 SYGVKD. Trimming took off 11 bases at V and 5 bases at J, with 10 bases between the two ends. The CDR3 DNA reads TGTGCCGCCTCACAGGACAATGAGCAGTTCTTC. It yields the protein CAASQDNEQFF.

The rearrangement joins TRBV7-2 to TRBJ2-1; 8 nucleotides agree with TRBD1. This CDR3 is built from 16 residues. Germline assignment: CDR1 SGHTA and CDR2 FQGNSA. J lost 5 bases, V lost 1 base, and 7 bases had no gene match. CDR3 sequence (DNA): TGTGCCAGCAGCTTAGTGGGACAGGCCCTAAACAATGAGCAGTTCTTC. Translating it yields CASSLVGQALNNEQFF.

The V and J genes are TRBV11-2 and TRBJ2-1, with D hard to call. Trimming left V 5 bases short and J 1 base short, with 15 bases between. The length of the CDR3 is 16 residues. Looked up from germline, CDR1 is SGHAT and CDR2 is FQNNGV. The CDR3 here is CASSPKLAISYNEQFF. The CDR3 nucleotides read TGTGCCAGCAGCCCGAAACTGGCGATATCCTACAATGAGCAGTTCTTC.

V is TRBV27 and J is TRBJ1-3; the D gene is possibly TRBD1 (5 bases). The CDR3 covers 13 residues. CDR1 is MNHEY and CDR2 is SMNVEV in the germline V gene (reference sequence). V lost 8 bases and J 3 bases, leaving 11 bases between the germline ends. The CDR3 protein is CASRGQGGNTIYF. DNA of the CDR3: TGTGCCAGCCGCGGCCAGGGTGGAAACACCATATATTTT.

The V and J genes are TRBV3-1 and TRBJ2-7; TRBD2 might be the D (6 bases). V gave up 6 bases and J gave up 0 bases, with 21 bases separating them. Looked up from germline, CDR1 is LGHDT and CDR2 is YNNKEL (reference sequence). The CDR3 runs to 17 residues. The CDR3 loop reads CASRGRETPGSSYEQYF. CDR3 bases: TGTGCCAGCAGGGGGCGGGAAACCCCCGGATCCTCCTACGAGCAGTACTTC.

The chain has TRBV7-3 and TRBJ2-3; TRBD2 matches 7 bases. Germline V gene lookup returns CDR1 SGHTA and CDR2 FQGTGA. The CDR3 runs 15 residues. V lost 5 bases and J lost 3; bases outside the gene matches: 8. CDR3 residues: CASSLIGGGTDTQYF. In nucleotides, the CDR3 is TGTGCCAGCAGCCTTATCGGGGGAGGGACAGATACGCAGTATTTT.

This clonotype was detected once. This chain connects TRBV6-1 to TRBJ2-3; possibly TRBD1 or TRBD2 for D (6 bases each). The V and J ends lost 5 bases and 3 bases respectively, with 18 bases between them. Germline V gene sequence: CDR1 MNHNS, CDR2 SASEGT. The CDR3 runs 16 residues. The CDR3 here is CASSNYGPGATDTQYF. CDR3 DNA: TGTGCCAGCAGTAATTACGGGCCGGGGGCTACAGATACGCAGTATTTT.

This chain links TRBV20-1 with TRBJ1-2; 7 bases agree with TRBD1. Germline values: CDR1 DFQATT, CDR2 SNEGSKA (reference sequence). The CDR3 length is 15 residues. V was pared by 3 bases and J by 0 bases, with 7 bases of the junction left unmatched. DNA of the CDR3: TGCAGTGCTAGGGAATGGACAGGAGCTAACTATGGCTACACCTTC. Protein product: CSAREWTGANYGYTF.

The J gene is TRBJ1-2, the V gene TRBV20-1; TRBD1 aligns across 7 bases. Germline CDR1 DFQATT, CDR2 SNEGSKA (reference sequence). The V gene end was trimmed by 1 base and the J gene end by 6 bases; junction bases not matched to a gene: 5. The CDR3 is 13 residues long. CDR3 nucleotides: TGCAGTGCTAGAGGGGAGGGGGCGCATGGCTACACCTTC. This encodes CSARGEGAHGYTF.

The chain combines TRBV10-3 with TRBJ2-7; 9 bases align to TRBD1. The CDR3 extends over 16 amino acids. V dropped 3 bases and J dropped 2; count of bases not matched to a gene: 8. The germline V gene has CDR1 ENHRY and CDR2 SYGVKD. CDR3 amino acids: CAISDLWTGDTYEQYF. In nucleotides, the CDR3 is TGTGCCATCAGTGACCTTTGGACAGGGGATACCTACGAGCAGTACTTC.